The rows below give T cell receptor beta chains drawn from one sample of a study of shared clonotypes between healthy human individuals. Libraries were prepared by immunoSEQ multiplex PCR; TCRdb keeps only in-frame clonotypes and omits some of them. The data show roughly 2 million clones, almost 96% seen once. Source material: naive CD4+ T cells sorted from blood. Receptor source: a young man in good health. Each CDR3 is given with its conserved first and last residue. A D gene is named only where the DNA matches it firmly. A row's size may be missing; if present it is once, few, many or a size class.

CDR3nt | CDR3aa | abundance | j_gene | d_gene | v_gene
TGTGCCAGCAGTTTATCGTGGCAGTTCCAAGAGACCCAGTACTTC | CASSLSWQFQETQYF | - | TRBJ2-5 | - | TRBV27
TGTGCCAGCAGTTACTCTAGCGGGAGGGCCGATGAGCAGTTCTTC | CASSYSSGRADEQFF | - | TRBJ2-1 | TRBD2 | TRBV6-5
TGCGCCAGCAGCTTGGATCCGGGGCGAGCTAACTATGGCTACACCTTC | CASSLDPGRANYGYTF | once | TRBJ1-2 | - | TRBV5-1
TGTGCCAGCACCGGACAGGGTCTGGACAATTCACCCCTCCACTTT | CASTGQGLDNSPLHF | - | TRBJ1-6 | TRBD1 | TRBV28
TGTGCCAGCAGTTACATCCCCAAGGTCGGGGAACTGTTTTTT | CASSYIPKVGELFF | - | TRBJ1-4 | - | TRBV6-6
TGTGCCAGCAGTCCCGGGACTAGCGGGGGAGAATACAATCAGCCCCAGCATTTT | CASSPGTSGGEYNQPQHF | - | TRBJ1-5 | - | TRBV27
TGTGCCAGCAGCTTGATATCAACTGATGAAAAACTGTTTTTT | CASSLISTDEKLFF | once | TRBJ1-4 | - | TRBV5-6
TGTGCCAGCCAGGAGGGGTCGTATGGCTACACCTTC | CASQEGSYGYTF | - | TRBJ1-2 | - | TRBV2
TGTGCCAGCAGCCAACGTGGACAGGGGGGATATGGCTACACCTTC | CASSQRGQGGYGYTF | - | TRBJ1-2 | TRBD1 | TRBV5-6
TGTGCCAGCAGTGACTTGGGATTTGCAACTAATGAAAAACTGTTTTTT | CASSDLGFATNEKLFF | - | TRBJ1-4 | - | TRBV2
TGCGCCAGCAGTCGCGACAGGGCGAGCACAGATACGCAGTATTTT | CASSRDRASTDTQYF | - | TRBJ2-3 | TRBD1 | TRBV5-1
TGTGCCAGCAGCCCCCGACCGGGACTAGCGGGTGGGACCTACGAGCAGTACTTC | CASSPRPGLAGGTYEQYF | few | TRBJ2-7 | TRBD2 | TRBV7-9
TGTGCCAGCAGGGGACTAGTGCGCCACACCGGGGAGCTGTTTTTT | CASRGLVRHTGELFF | - | TRBJ2-2 | TRBD2 | TRBV6-5
TGTGCCAGCAAAGGGGTATACGAGCAGTACTTC | CASKGVYEQYF | - | TRBJ2-7 | - | TRBV6-5
TGTGCCAGCAGTGCCGACAGGGGAGGGACTGAAGCTTTCTTT | CASSADRGGTEAFF | - | TRBJ1-1 | TRBD1 | TRBV6-5
TGTGCCATCAGCAAAGAGGGGGAGCAGTTCTTC | CAISKEGEQFF | - | TRBJ2-1 | - | TRBV10-3
TGTGCCAGCAGTTTCCACGAAGGCGCTGACTATGGCTACACCTTC | CASSFHEGADYGYTF | - | TRBJ1-2 | - | TRBV6-6
TGTGCCAGCAGCTTTCCGGACAGGGGCGAAAAACTGTTTTTT | CASSFPDRGEKLFF | - | TRBJ1-4 | TRBD1 | TRBV7-9
TGCGCCAGCAGCTTCGCCAGGGAGGTCGCACCCCTCCACTTT | CASSFAREVAPLHF | - | TRBJ1-6 | - | TRBV5-1
TGTGCCAGCAGTCCGACAGGGCATAGCAATCAGCCCCAGCATTTT | CASSPTGHSNQPQHF | few | TRBJ1-5 | TRBD1 | TRBV7-2
- | CASSSSNSYEQYF | - | TRBJ2-7 | - | TRBV6-5
TGTGCCAGCAGCTTGGCCGGGGACTTGGCCAAAAACATTCAGTACTTC | CASSLAGDLAKNIQYF | - | TRBJ2-4 | - | TRBV5-4
TGTGCCAGCAGTTACGGGGCAGGGAATTATGGCTACACCTTC | CASSYGAGNYGYTF | - | TRBJ1-2 | - | TRBV6-5
TGTGCCAGTAGTCCGGTTATCCGGGACAGATCCTACGAGCAGTACTTC | CASSPVIRDRSYEQYF | - | TRBJ2-7 | TRBD1 | TRBV19
TGCGCCAGCAGCTTGACGGAGTCGAGCACTGAAGCTTTCTTT | CASSLTESSTEAFF | - | TRBJ1-1 | - | TRBV5-1
TGTGCCAGCAGCTTAGCGAAGGGGACTGGAAACACCATATATTTT | CASSLAKGTGNTIYF | once | TRBJ1-3 | - | TRBV7-2
TGTGCCAGTAACCAACAGGGTTCGGACTATGGCTACACCTTC | CASNQQGSDYGYTF | - | TRBJ1-2 | - | TRBV19
TGTGCCATCTCCGGGACTAGAGGGGCCGGGGAGCTGTTTTTT | CAISGTRGAGELFF | - | TRBJ2-2 | TRBD2 | TRBV2
TGTGCCAGCGGGATGAGCGGGTCGAACACCGGGGAGCTGTTTTTT | CASGMSGSNTGELFF | - | TRBJ2-2 | - | TRBV2
TGCGCCAGCAGCTTAGGACCAGGGGGCGTCAACGAGCAGTACTTC | CASSLGPGGVNEQYF | - | TRBJ2-7 | TRBD1 | TRBV5-1
TGTGCCAGCAGCCAGTATAATTCACCCCTCCACTTT | CASSQYNSPLHF | - | TRBJ1-6 | - | TRBV6-5
TGTGCCAGCAAACCCATGGGGCGGGATGAGCAGTTCTTC | CASKPMGRDEQFF | - | TRBJ2-1 | - | TRBV13
TGCAGCGTCACAGGTTCATCCTACGAGCAGTACTTC | CSVTGSSYEQYF | - | TRBJ2-7 | - | TRBV29-1
TGTGCCAGCAGTGCAGGACAGAATCAGCCCCAGCATTTT | CASSAGQNQPQHF | - | TRBJ1-5 | - | TRBV2
TGTGCCAGCAGCTCGGGGGGCCGTGAAGCTTTCTTT | CASSSGGREAFF | - | TRBJ1-1 | - | TRBV6-4
TGTGCCAGCAGCCCCGGAAGCCTCTATGGCTACACCTTC | CASSPGSLYGYTF | - | TRBJ1-2 | - | TRBV7-2
TGTGCCAGCAGTCCTCTCCCCGGGCAGAACACTGAAGCTTTCTTT | CASSPLPGQNTEAFF | - | TRBJ1-1 | - | TRBV28
TGTGCCAGCTCACAAAACAGGGAAGAGACCCAGTACTTC | CASSQNREETQYF | - | TRBJ2-5 | - | TRBV18
TGTGCCAGCAGTTTACCGTCGGGGTTCTATGGCTACACCTTC | CASSLPSGFYGYTF | - | TRBJ1-2 | - | TRBV28
TGTGCCAGCAGTGTGGGAGTGCACGAGCAGTACTTC | CASSVGVHEQYF | - | TRBJ2-7 | - | TRBV28